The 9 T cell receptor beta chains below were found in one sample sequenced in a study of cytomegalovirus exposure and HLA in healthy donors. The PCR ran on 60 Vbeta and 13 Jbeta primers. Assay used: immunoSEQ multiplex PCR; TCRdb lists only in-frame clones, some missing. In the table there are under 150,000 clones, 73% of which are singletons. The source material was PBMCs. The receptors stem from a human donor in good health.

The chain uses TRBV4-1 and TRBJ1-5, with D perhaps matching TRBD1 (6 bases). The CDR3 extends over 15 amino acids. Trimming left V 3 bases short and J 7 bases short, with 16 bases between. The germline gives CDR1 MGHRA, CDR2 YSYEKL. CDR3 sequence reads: CASSHGAGVSQPQHF. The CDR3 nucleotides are TGCGCCAGCAGCCACGGTGCAGGGGTAAGCCAGCCCCAGCATTTT.

In DNA form, the CDR3 reads TGTGCCAGCAGTCAAGACACCCGCTCCTACAATGAGCAGTTCTTC. It codes for CASSQDTRSYNEQFF. This rearrangement joins TRBV6-6 to TRBJ2-1; unclear D gene. In germline, CDR1 is MNHNY, CDR2 SVGAGI (reference sequence). The ends were cut back, 5 bases at V and 0 bases at J, with 11 bases in the middle. The CDR3 sequence is 15 residues long.

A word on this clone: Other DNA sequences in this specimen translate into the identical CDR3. The CDR3 is CASSPGTGASNQPQHF. The CDR3 nucleotides are TGTGCCAGCAGCCCAGGGACAGGGGCCTCAAATCAGCCCCAGCATTTT. The rearrangement links TRBV9 to TRBJ1-5, with 10 bases aligning to TRBD1. V lost 4 bases and J lost 4; bases outside the gene matches: 8. Germline V gene sequence: CDR1 SGDLS, CDR2 YYNGEE. This CDR3 comprises 16 residues.

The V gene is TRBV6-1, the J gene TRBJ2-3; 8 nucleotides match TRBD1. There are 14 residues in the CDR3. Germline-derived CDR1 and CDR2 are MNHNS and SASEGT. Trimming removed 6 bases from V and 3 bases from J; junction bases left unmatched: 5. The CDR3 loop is CASSFNRGTDTQYF. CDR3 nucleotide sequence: TGTGCCAGCAGCTTTAACAGGGGGACAGATACGCAGTATTTT.

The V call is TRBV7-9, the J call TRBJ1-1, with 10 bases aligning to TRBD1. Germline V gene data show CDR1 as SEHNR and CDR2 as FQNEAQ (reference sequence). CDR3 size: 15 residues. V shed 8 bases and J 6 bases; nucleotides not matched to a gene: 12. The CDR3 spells CASQWDRGGDPEAFF. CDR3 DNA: TGTGCCAGCCAGTGGGACAGGGGAGGGGACCCTGAAGCTTTCTTT.

The CDR3 region has the DNA TGTGCCATCTCGAAACTAGAAAGCACAGATACGCAGTATTTT. This encodes CAISKLESTDTQYF. The V and J genes are TRBV10-3 and TRBJ2-3; a possible D gene is TRBD2 (5 bases). V was cut by 8 bases and J by 0 bases, with 12 bases left in between. The CDR3 sequence is 14 residues long. Germline CDR1 and CDR2: ENHRY and SYGVKD.

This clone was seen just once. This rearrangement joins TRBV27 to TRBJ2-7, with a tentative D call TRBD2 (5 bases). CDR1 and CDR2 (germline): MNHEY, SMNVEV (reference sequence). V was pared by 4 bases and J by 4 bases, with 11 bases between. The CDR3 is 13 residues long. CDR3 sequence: CASSSRTVYEQYF. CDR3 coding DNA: TGTGCCAGCAGTTCGAGGACTGTTTACGAGCAGTACTTC.

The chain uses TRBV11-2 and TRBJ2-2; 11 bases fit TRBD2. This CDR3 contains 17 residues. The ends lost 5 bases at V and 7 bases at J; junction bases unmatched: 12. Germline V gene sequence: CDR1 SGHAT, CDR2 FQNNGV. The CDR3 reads CASSHRRASGRYGELFF. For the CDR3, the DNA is TGTGCCAGCAGCCACCGGCGGGCTAGCGGGAGGTACGGGGAGCTGTTTTTT.

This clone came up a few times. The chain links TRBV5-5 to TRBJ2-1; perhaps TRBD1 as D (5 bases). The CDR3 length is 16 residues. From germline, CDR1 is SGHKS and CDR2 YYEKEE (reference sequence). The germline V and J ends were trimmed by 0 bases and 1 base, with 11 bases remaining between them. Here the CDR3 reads CASSLGTSFSYNEQFF. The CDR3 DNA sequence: TGTGCCAGCAGCTTGGGGACATCGTTTTCCTACAATGAGCAGTTCTTC.